Listed below are T cell receptor beta chains from one sample, sequenced in a study of shared clonotypes between healthy human individuals. Sequencing was performed with immunoSEQ multiplex PCR; in TCRdb, only in-frame clones are kept and a portion is missing. The sample holds around 510,000 clones, around 78% seen once. The sequenced material came from PBMCs. The receptors originated from a woman between 40 and 50 years old in good health. Some clones in this sample may be carry-over from other donors' samples. The CDR3 runs from the conserved cysteine through the conserved F or W. A D gene is named only where the DNA matches it firmly. A row's size may be missing; if present it is once, few, many or a size class.

V	D	J	size	CDR3	DNA
TRBV14	-	TRBJ2-2	-	CASSLHPSTGRLTGELFF	TGTGCCAGCAGCCTCCACCCCAGCACTGGGCGACTCACCGGGGAGCTGTTTTTT
TRBV7-9	-	TRBJ1-2	-	CASTLRSREGYTF	TGTGCCAGCACCCTAAGGTCCAGAGAGGGCTACACCTTC
TRBV4-3	-	TRBJ1-2	-	CASSQDAQGNYGYTF	TGCGCCAGCAGCCAAGATGCGCAGGGTAACTATGGCTACACCTTC
TRBV27	-	TRBJ2-3	-	CASSSLTQPGTQYF	TGTGCCAGCAGTTCACTGACCCAGCCGGGGACGCAGTATTTT
TRBV9	TRBD2	TRBJ2-3	-	CASSPLGLAGLDTQYF	TGTGCCAGCAGCCCCCTGGGACTAGCGGGATTGGATACGCAGTATTTT
TRBV5-1	-	TRBJ2-1	once	CASSLGGGLTYNEQFF	TGCGCCAGCAGCTTGGGGGGTGGCCTGACGTACAATGAGCAGTTCTTC
TRBV6-4	TRBD1	TRBJ2-3	once	CASSDFTGGADTQYF	TGTGCCAGCAGTGACTTTACAGGGGGCGCAGATACGCAGTATTTT
TRBV7-2	-	TRBJ1-3	-	CASSLDRLENTIYF	TGTGCCAGCAGCCTAGACAGGCTTGAAAACACCATATATTTT
TRBV11-2	TRBD2	TRBJ2-3	-	CASSLGRLAFTDTQYF	TGTGCCAGCAGCTTAGGGAGACTAGCCTTCACAGATACGCAGTATTTT
TRBV7-2	TRBD2	TRBJ2-1	-	CASSFPGGRANNEQFF	TGTGCCAGCAGCTTCCCGGGCGGGAGGGCCAACAATGAGCAGTTCTTC
TRBV5-1	-	TRBJ2-5	-	CASSLIGQQGETQYF	TGCGCCAGCAGCTTGATAGGACAACAGGGAGAGACCCAGTACTTC
TRBV28	-	TRBJ1-2	-	CASSLGVNYGYTF	TGTGCCAGCAGTTTAGGGGTTAACTATGGCTACACCTTC
TRBV11-2	TRBD2	TRBJ2-1	-	CASSFFGRRSYNEQFF	TGTGCCAGCAGCTTCTTCGGGAGGAGGTCCTACAATGAGCAGTTCTTC
TRBV5-1	-	TRBJ2-6	-	CASSDSSGANVLTF	TGCGCCAGCAGCGACAGCTCTGGGGCCAACGTCCTGACTTTC
TRBV6-5	-	TRBJ2-3	many	CASSRTGRSTDTQYF	TGTGCCAGCAGCCGTACAGGGCGGTCCACAGATACGCAGTATTTT
TRBV7-9	TRBD2	TRBJ2-2	-	CASSAGLAVGELFF	TGTGCCAGCAGCGCAGGACTAGCAGTCGGGGAGCTGTTTTTT
TRBV2	TRBD1	TRBJ2-3	-	CASRMTGIGTDTQYF	TGTGCCAGCAGAATGACAGGGATAGGCACAGATACGCAGTATTTT
TRBV28	TRBD2	TRBJ2-1	-	CATQGISGRPNEQFF	TGTGCCACCCAGGGGATTAGCGGGAGGCCCAATGAGCAGTTCTTC
TRBV19	-	TRBJ1-1	once	CASTIRGDTEAFF	TGTGCCAGTACAATTAGGGGGGACACTGAAGCTTTCTTT
TRBV27	-	TRBJ1-2	-	CASSLSAGGLRGGYTF	TGTGCCAGCAGTTTATCGGCGGGGGGCCTTCGGGGTGGCTACACCTTC
TRBV6-5	-	TRBJ1-2	-	CASSPSYPNYGYTF	TGTGCCAGCAGTCCCAGCTACCCAAACTATGGCTACACCTTC
TRBV30	TRBD2	TRBJ2-3	few	CAWSGGLAASTDTQYF	TGTGCCTGGAGTGGAGGCCTAGCGGCAAGCACAGATACGCAGTATTTT
TRBV6-6	-	TRBJ2-5	-	CASSYIGRHQETQYF	TGTGCCAGCAGTTACATCGGCAGGCATCAAGAGACCCAGTACTTC
TRBV5-5	-	TRBJ1-5	-	CASSQVYSNQPQHF	TGTGCCAGCTCACAGGTCTATAGCAATCAGCCCCAGCATTTT
TRBV19	-	TRBJ2-7	-	CASSVAGTVKSF	TGTGCCAGTAGTGTCGCCGGGACTGTCAAATCCTTC
TRBV28	TRBD2	TRBJ2-2	-	CASSLAGVDTGELVF	TGTGCCAGCAGTTTAGCGGGGGTCGACACCGGGGAGCTGGTTTTT
TRBV6-4	TRBD1	TRBJ1-2	-	CASSDSQGAGGYGYTF	TGTGCCAGCAGTGACTCTCAGGGGGCGGGTGGCTATGGCTACACCTTC
TRBV10-3	TRBD1	TRBJ1-2	-	CATRDRAQNYGYTF	TGTGCCACCAGGGACAGGGCACAGAACTATGGCTACACCTTC
TRBV19	-	TRBJ2-3	-	CASRGLGGGDTQYF	TGTGCCAGTAGGGGACTAGGAGGGGGCGATACGCAGTATTTT
TRBV5-4	-	TRBJ2-7	-	CASSLSLSFEERQYF	TGTGCCAGCAGCTTGTCTTTGAGTTTTGAGGAGCGGCAGTACTTC
TRBV7-2	TRBD1	TRBJ2-7	-	CASSLRRQGYEQYF	TGTGCCAGCAGCTTACGGAGACAGGGCTACGAGCAGTACTTC
TRBV2	-	TRBJ2-1	-	CASREGPKEQFF	TGTGCCAGCAGGGAGGGACCTAAAGAGCAGTTCTTC
TRBV6-1	TRBD1	TRBJ2-7	once	CASSETRDRGVLEQYF	TGTGCCAGCAGTGAAACTAGGGACAGGGGTGTCCTCGAGCAGTACTTC
TRBV9	-	TRBJ2-2	-	CASSVSTGELFF	TGTGCCAGCAGCGTTAGCACCGGGGAGCTGTTTTTT
TRBV5-1	-	TRBJ2-2	-	CASSSTANTGELFF	TGCGCCAGCAGTTCGACAGCGAACACCGGGGAGCTGTTTTTT
TRBV18	TRBD1	TRBJ2-2	-	CASSPRQGAQTGELFF	TGTGCCAGCTCACCGAGACAGGGGGCGCAGACCGGGGAGCTGTTTTTT
TRBV4-3	TRBD2	TRBJ2-2	-	CASSQDPLGLAFAGELFF	TGCGCCAGCAGCCAAGATCCTTTGGGACTAGCGTTCGCCGGGGAGCTGTTTTTT
TRBV7-9	-	TRBJ2-1	-	CASSLEGSMETYNEQFF	TGTGCCAGCAGCTTAGAAGGAAGTATGGAGACCTACAATGAGCAGTTCTTC
TRBV11-2	TRBD1	TRBJ2-7	once	CASSLEDRGMDEQYF	TGTGCCAGCAGCTTAGAGGACAGGGGGATGGACGAGCAGTACTTC
TRBV5-1	TRBD2	TRBJ2-7	-	CASSLLTSGTYEQYF	TGCGCCAGCAGCTTATTGACTAGCGGAACCTACGAGCAGTACTTC
TRBV28	-	TRBJ1-5	few	CASSLDPSNQPQHF	TGTGCCAGCAGCCTCGATCCGAGCAATCAGCCCCAGCATTTT
TRBV5-1	-	TRBJ2-2	few	CASSAETVDTGELFF	TGCGCCAGCAGCGCGGAGACAGTAGACACCGGGGAGCTGTTTTTT
TRBV28	TRBD1	TRBJ2-3	-	CASSSPTGRNTDTQYF	TGTGCCAGCAGTTCCCCGACAGGGCGCAACACAGATACGCAGTATTTT
TRBV6-4	-	TRBJ2-3	-	CASSDSGGGDTQYF	TGTGCCAGCAGTGACTCTGGGGGAGGAGATACGCAGTATTTT